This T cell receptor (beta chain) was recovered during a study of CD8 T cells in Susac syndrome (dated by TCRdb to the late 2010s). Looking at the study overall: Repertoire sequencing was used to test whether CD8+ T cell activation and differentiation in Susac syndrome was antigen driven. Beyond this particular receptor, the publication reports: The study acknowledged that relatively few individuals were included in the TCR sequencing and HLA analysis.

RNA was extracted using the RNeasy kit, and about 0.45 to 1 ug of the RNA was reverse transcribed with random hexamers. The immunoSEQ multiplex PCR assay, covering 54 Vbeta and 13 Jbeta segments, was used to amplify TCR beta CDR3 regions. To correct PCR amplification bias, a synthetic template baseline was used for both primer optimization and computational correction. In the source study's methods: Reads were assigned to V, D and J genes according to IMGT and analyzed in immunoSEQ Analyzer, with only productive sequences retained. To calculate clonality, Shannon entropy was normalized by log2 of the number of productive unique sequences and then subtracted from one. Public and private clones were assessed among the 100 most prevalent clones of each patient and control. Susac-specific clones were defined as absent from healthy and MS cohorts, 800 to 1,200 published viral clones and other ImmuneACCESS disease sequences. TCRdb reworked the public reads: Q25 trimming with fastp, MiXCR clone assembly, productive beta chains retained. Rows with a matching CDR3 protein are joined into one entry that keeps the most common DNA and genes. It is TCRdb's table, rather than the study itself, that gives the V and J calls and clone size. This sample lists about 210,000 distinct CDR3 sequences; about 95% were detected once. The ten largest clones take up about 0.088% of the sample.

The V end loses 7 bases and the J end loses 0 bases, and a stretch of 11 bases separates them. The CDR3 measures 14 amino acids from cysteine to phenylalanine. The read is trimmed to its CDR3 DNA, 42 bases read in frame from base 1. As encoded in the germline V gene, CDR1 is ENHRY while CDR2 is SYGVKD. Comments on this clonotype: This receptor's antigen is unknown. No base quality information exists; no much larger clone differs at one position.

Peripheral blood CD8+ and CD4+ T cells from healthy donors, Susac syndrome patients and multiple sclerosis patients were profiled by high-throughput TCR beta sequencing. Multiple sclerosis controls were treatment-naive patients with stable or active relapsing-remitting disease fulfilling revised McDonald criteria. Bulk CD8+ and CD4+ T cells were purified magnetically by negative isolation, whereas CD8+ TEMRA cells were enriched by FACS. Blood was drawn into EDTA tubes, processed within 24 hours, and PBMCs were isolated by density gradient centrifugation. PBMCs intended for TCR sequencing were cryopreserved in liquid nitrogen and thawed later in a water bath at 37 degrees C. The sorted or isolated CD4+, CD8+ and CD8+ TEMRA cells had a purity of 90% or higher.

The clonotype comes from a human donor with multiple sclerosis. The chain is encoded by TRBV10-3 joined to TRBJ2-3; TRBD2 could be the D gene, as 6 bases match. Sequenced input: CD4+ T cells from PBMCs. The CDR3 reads CAIKDGTSTDTQYF. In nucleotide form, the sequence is TGTGCCATCAAAGACGGGACTAGCACAGATACGCAGTATTTT.